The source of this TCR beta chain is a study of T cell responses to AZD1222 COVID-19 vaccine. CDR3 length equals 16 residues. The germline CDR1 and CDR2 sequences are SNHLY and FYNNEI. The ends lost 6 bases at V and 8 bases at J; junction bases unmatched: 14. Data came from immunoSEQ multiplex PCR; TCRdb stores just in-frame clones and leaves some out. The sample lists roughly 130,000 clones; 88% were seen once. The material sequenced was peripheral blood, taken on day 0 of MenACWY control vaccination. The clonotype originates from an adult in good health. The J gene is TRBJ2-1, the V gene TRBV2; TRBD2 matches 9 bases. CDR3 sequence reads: CASRDLRLAGLDEQFF. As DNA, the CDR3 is TGTGCCAGCAGAGACCTCCGTCTAGCGGGACTCGATGAGCAGTTCTTC.